One sample yielded the 12 T cell receptor beta chains listed below, sequenced in a study of blood T cell repertoires in COVID-19. Assay: immunoSEQ multiplex PCR; the TCRdb copy retains only in-frame clones and omits some. This sample has under 450,000 clones, with more than 70% found just once. Sequencing was performed on PBMCs or T cells enriched from blood (not recorded which). The source of these receptors is a man in his thirties or forties who had recovered from COVID-19.

This chain links TRBV11-2 with TRBJ1-2; D gene ambiguous. The germline gives CDR1 SGHAT, CDR2 FQNNGV. The CDR3 has 14 amino acids. Trimming cost V 0 bases and J 5 bases, with 10 bases left between them. CDR3 sequence reads: CASSLDRLSYGYTF. CDR3 bases: TGTGCCAGCAGCTTAGACCGTCTTTCTTATGGCTACACCTTC. The entire variable domain, with the rest obtained from reference TRBV11-2 and TRBJ1-2, is as follows: EAGVAQSPRYKIIEKRQSVAFWCNPISGHATLYWYQQILGQGPKLLIQFQNNGVVDDSQLPKDRFSAERLKGVDSTLKIQPAKLEDSAVYLCASSLDRLSYGYTFGSGTRLTVV.

The chain couples TRBV18 to TRBJ2-2, with TRBD2 as a possible D gene (7 bases). V was cut by 1 base and J by 5 bases, with 11 bases left in between. The germline gives CDR1 KGHSH, CDR2 LQKENI. The CDR3 contains 15 residues. The CDR3 DNA sequence: TGTGCCAGCTCACCACGCGGGGGCGGTACCGGGGAGCTGTTTTTT. Amino acid sequence: CASSPRGGGTGELFF.

The chain uses TRBV29-1 and TRBJ2-7, with 7 bases aligning to TRBD1. V lost 6 bases to trimming and J lost 7 bases; unmatched junction nucleotides: 12. This CDR3 comprises 13 residues. Germline CDR1 reads SQVTM; CDR2 reads ANQGSEA. CDR3 protein: CSVQPDRSGEQYF. In DNA, the CDR3 is TGCAGCGTCCAACCGGACAGGTCTGGGGAGCAGTACTTC.

This clone was seen only a few times. The chain couples TRBV10-3 to TRBJ2-1; 7 nucleotides match TRBD2. J lost 1 base, V lost 11 bases, and 11 bases had no gene match. CDR3 length: 15 residues. CDR1 and CDR2 (germline): ENHRY, SYGVKD. This CDR3 is CAAAPGGLSYNEQFF. The CDR3 bases are TGTGCCGCAGCCCCCGGGGGGTTATCCTACAATGAGCAGTTCTTC.

The genes are TRBV4-1 and TRBJ2-1, with D tentatively TRBD2 (7 bases). The V gene lost 1 base and the J gene lost 6 bases, with 13 bases spanning the gap. The V gene's germline CDR1 is MGHRA and CDR2 YSYEKL. The CDR3 runs to 15 residues. Here the CDR3 reads CASSQAGGPRNEQFF. The CDR3 bases are TGCGCCAGCAGCCAAGCCGGGGGGCCACGCAATGAGCAGTTCTTC.

The J gene is TRBJ1-6, the V gene TRBV19; 8 nucleotides line up with TRBD1. Germline CDR1 reads LNHDA; CDR2 reads SQIVND (reference sequence). The length of the CDR3 is 15 residues. The V and J ends lost 3 bases and 10 bases, in that order; junction bases with no gene match: 8. CDR3 amino acids: CASSIRQGYLSPLHF. The CDR3 DNA follows: TGTGCCAGTAGTATCCGACAGGGGTACCTCTCACCCCTCCACTTT. The whole variable domain, remainder taken from reference TRBV19 and TRBJ1-6, is DGGITQSPKYLFRKEGQNVTLSCEQNLNHDAMYWYRQDPGQGLRLIYYSQIVNDFQKGDIAEGYSVSREKKESFPLTVTSAQKNPTAFYLCASSIRQGYLSPLHFGNGTRLTVT.

The chain combines TRBV6-2 or TRBV6-3 with TRBJ1-6; TRBD1 might be the D (6 bases). This CDR3 spans 14 amino acids. V gave up 2 bases and J gave up 14 bases, with 16 bases separating them. The germline V gene encodes CDR1 MNHEY and CDR2 SVGEGT. CDR3 nucleotide sequence: TGTGCCAGCAGTTACCAACCACAGGGCAGCACCCTCCACTTT. Translating it yields CASSYQPQGSTLHF.

The CDR3 DNA reads TGTGCCAGCAGTTTAGGGGCCTGGGGGACCCAGTACTTC. Translating gives CASSLGAWGTQYF. The rearrangement uses TRBV28 and TRBJ2-5; TRBD1 might be the D (5 bases). Germline assignment: CDR1 MDHEN and CDR2 SYDVKM. The CDR3 loop spans 13 amino acids. V was cut by 2 bases and J by 7 bases, with 11 bases left in between.

The rearrangement joins TRBV10-3 to TRBJ2-7, with 9 bases fitting TRBD1. The ends lost 2 bases at V and 1 base at J; junction bases unmatched: 6. CDR1 ENHRY and CDR2 SYGVKD come from the germline V gene. This CDR3 spans 16 amino acids. CDR3 in amino acids: CAISEDGTGLSYEQYF. In nucleotides, the CDR3 is TGTGCCATCAGTGAGGATGGGACAGGGCTATCCTACGAGCAGTACTTC.

This clone has more than one count but fewer than ten. The sample carries other DNA sequences with the same CDR3. The chain is built from TRBV7-2 and TRBJ1-3; D not certain. With 1 base removed from V and 2 bases from J, the gap between germline ends came to 6 bases. Per the germline V gene, CDR1 is SGHTA and CDR2 is FQGNSA. The CDR3 runs 14 residues. As DNA, the CDR3 is TGTGCCAGCAGCTTAGGCCAGGCTGGAAACACCATATATTTT. Its protein product is CASSLGQAGNTIYF.

The chain links TRBV5-1 to TRBJ2-7; D is unclear. CDR3 size: 13 residues. Germline loops: CDR1 SGHRS, CDR2 YFSETQ. V dropped 0 bases and J dropped 7 bases, with 11 bases sitting between them. The CDR3 region is CASSLEGVEEQYF. CDR3 nucleotides: TGCGCCAGCAGCTTGGAAGGCGTGGAGGAGCAGTACTTC. Combining the CDR3 with reference TRBV5-1 and TRBJ2-7 gives the whole variable domain KAGVTQTPRYLIKTRGQQVTLSCSPISGHRSVSWYQQTPGQGLQFLFEYFSETQRNKGNFPGRFSGRQFSNSRSEMNVSTLELGDSALYLCASSLEGVEEQYFGPGTRLTVT.

The chain combines TRBV30 with TRBJ1-4, with D unclear. CDR1 is GTSNPN, CDR2 SVGIG, per germline (reference sequence). V was cut by 1 base and J by 7 bases, with 7 bases left in between. The CDR3 runs 12 residues. The CDR3 region has the DNA TGTGCCTGGAGTGACAGCGGTGAAAAACTGTTTTTT. Residues: CAWSDSGEKLFF. The whole variable domain, remainder taken from reference TRBV30 and TRBJ1-4, is SQTIHQWPATLVQPVGSPLSLECTVEGTSNPNLYWYRQAAGRGLQLLFYSVGIGQISSEVPQNLSASRPQDRQFILSSKKLLLSDSGFYLCAWSDSGEKLFFGSGTQLSVL.